The present TCR beta chain was sequenced within a study of T cells in Graves' hyperthyroidism and ophthalmopathy. Note on this clonotype: Its antigen is unknown.

Amplified TCR beta CDR3 regions derived from RNA transcripts. The HTBI primer set was used in a first-round RT-PCR of the TCR CDR3. TCRdb recomputed calls from the multiplex PCR reads with MiXCR, one row per CDR3 protein. The sample lists hundreds of thousands of distinct CDR3 sequences; approximately 14% were seen once. Germline assignment: CDR1 GTSNPN and CDR2 SVGIG (reference sequence). This CDR3 spans 13 amino acids. V lost 7 bases and J lost 4, with 14 bases in between. The study's findings and limits: Model predictions of ophthalmopathy came a median about 6.3 months before onset. Blood also contained most expanded thyroid clonotypes above 0.001.

This sequence originates from a woman aged 25 to 39 with Graves' hyperthyroidism. Source material: blood. This chain joins TRBV30 and TRBJ1-3, with unresolved D. The CDR3 loop is CALDHLGGNTIYF. CDR3 bases: TGTGCCTTAGACCACCTCGGAGGAAACACCATATATTTT.